Following are 19 T cell receptor beta chains from one sample sequenced in a study of T cell changes during pregnancy in multiple sclerosis. Clones were sequenced by immunoSEQ multiplex PCR, and TCRdb holds only the in-frame ones, with some missing. The table lists 12,000 or so clones, 75% to 90% of them singletons. This material consisted of CD8+ T cells from peripheral blood mononuclear cells, taken after pregnancy. The source is a female donor in good health, enrolled as a control in a pregnancy study.

J is TRBJ2-7 and V is TRBV19; 7 bases align to TRBD1. The CDR3 contains 14 residues. CDR1 LNHDA and CDR2 SQIVND come from the germline V gene (reference sequence). The V segment lost 6 bases and the J segment 2 bases; nucleotides outside the gene matches: 7. In DNA, the CDR3 is TGTGCCAGTAGGCTTAGACAGGGAGCCTACGAGCAGTACTTC. This translates into CASRLRQGAYEQYF.

The chain has TRBV6-6 and TRBJ1-5, with D possibly being TRBD1 (6 bases). V shed 5 bases and J shed 0 bases, with 11 bases lying between them. CDR1 MNHNY and CDR2 SVGAGI come from the germline V gene (reference sequence). The CDR3 has 15 residues. The CDR3 DNA is TGTGCCAGCAGTACCACAGGGAGTAGCAATCAGCCCCAGCATTTT. Protein: CASSTTGSSNQPQHF.

This sequence joins TRBV19 and TRBJ1-1, with 9 bases fitting TRBD1. Germline CDR1 and CDR2: LNHDA and SQIVND (reference sequence). The CDR3 is 13 amino acids. V lost 5 bases, J lost 4 bases, and 2 bases stayed unmatched. CDR3 in amino acids: CASSLGQGTEAFF. The CDR3 DNA is TGTGCCAGTAGTCTGGGACAGGGCACTGAAGCTTTCTTT.

The chain joins TRBV6-6 to TRBJ2-3; D might be TRBD1 (5 bases). Germline V gives CDR1 MNHNY, CDR2 SVGAGI (reference sequence). The CDR3 length is 14 residues. Trimming took off 6 bases at V and 2 bases at J, with 12 bases between the two ends. CDR3 nucleotides: TGTGCCAGCAGCCCACAGGTGGACACAGATACGCAGTATTTT. Amino acids: CASSPQVDTDTQYF.

CDR3 coding DNA: TGTGCCAGCAGTACCACGCGGACAGGGGGGGATTATCACAATGAGCAGTTCTTC. This sequence encodes CASSTTRTGGDYHNEQFF. The chain combines TRBV5-6 with TRBJ2-1; TRBD1 aligns across 10 bases. This CDR3 has 18 amino acids. With V trimmed by 5 bases and J by 5 bases, 16 bases remained unmatched. Germline V lookup: CDR1 SGHDT, CDR2 YYEEEE.

The V gene is TRBV7-9, the J gene TRBJ2-7; D is uncertain. The germline V and J ends were trimmed by 0 bases and 2 bases, with 11 bases remaining between them. Germline V gene lookup returns CDR1 SEHNR and CDR2 FQNEAQ (reference sequence). This CDR3 has 15 residues. The CDR3 DNA sequence: TGTGCCAGCAGCTTAGCCGCAGGATTCCCCTACGAGCAGTACTTC. Amino acid sequence: CASSLAAGFPYEQYF. The whole variable domain, filled in from reference TRBV7-9 and TRBJ2-7, reads DTGVSQNPRHKITKRGQNVTFRCDPISEHNRLYWYRQTLGQGPEFLTYFQNEAQLEKSRLLSDRFSAERPKGSFSTLEIQRTEQGDSAMYLCASSLAAGFPYEQYFGPGTRLTVT.

The V gene is TRBV27, the J gene TRBJ2-1; D possibly corresponds to TRBD1 (5 bases). The CDR3 covers 12 residues. V lost 2 bases, J lost 8 bases, and 7 bases lay in between. Germline V gene sequence: CDR1 MNHEY, CDR2 SMNVEV (reference sequence). The DNA of the CDR3 is TGTGCCAGCAGTTTAGGGGCTGATGAGCAGTTCTTC. Amino acid sequence: CASSLGADEQFF.

This clone was seen just once. V gene TRBV5-5 combines with J gene TRBJ2-3; 8 bases align to TRBD1. CDR3 size: 19 residues. Germline trimming cut 4 bases from V and 0 bases from J; bases unmatched to any gene: 16. Germline-derived CDR1 and CDR2 are SGHKS and YYEKEE (reference sequence). CDR3 loop: CASSPYRDRGPRSTDTQYF. In nucleotides, the CDR3 is TGTGCCAGCAGCCCATACCGCGACAGGGGCCCACGTAGCACAGATACGCAGTATTTT.

This clone came up once. The chain employs TRBV4-2 and TRBJ2-7, with D perhaps TRBD2 (5 bases). Trimming removed 1 base at V and 4 bases at J, with 14 bases between. This CDR3 contains 15 residues. Germline V gene data show CDR1 as LGHNA and CDR2 as YNFKEQ. CDR3 residues: CASSQVTGIQYEQYF. As DNA, the CDR3 is TGTGCCAGCAGCCAAGTAACCGGGATACAATACGAGCAGTACTTC.

V is TRBV7-3 and J is TRBJ2-2; no clear D. Trimming took off 1 base at V and 0 bases at J, with 9 bases between the two ends. The CDR3 sequence is 16 residues long. Germline values: CDR1 SGHTA, CDR2 FQGTGA. The CDR3 DNA reads as TGTGCCAGCAGCTTAAGTGGGCCAGCGAACACCGGGGAGCTGTTTTTT. Translated: CASSLSGPANTGELFF.

The CDR3 sequence: CSGRRGDTQYF. Written as DNA, the CDR3 is TGCAGCGGTCGACGAGGAGATACGCAGTATTTT. The V call is TRBV29-1, the J call TRBJ2-3; D gene uncertain. This CDR3 region has 11 residues. Trimming pared 7 bases from V and 5 bases from J, leaving 10 bases between. CDR1 is SQVTM and CDR2 is ANQGSEA in the germline V gene.

This rearrangement joins TRBV6-1 to TRBJ1-1; D ambiguous. Trimming removed 2 bases from V and 0 bases from J, with 10 bases in between. From germline, CDR1 is MNHNS and CDR2 SASEGT. The CDR3 sequence is 15 residues long. CDR3 DNA: TGTGCCAGCAGTGAACGGACGGGATTGAACACTGAAGCTTTCTTT. Residues: CASSERTGLNTEAFF.

The rearrangement links TRBV2 to TRBJ2-2, with TRBD1 matching 7 bases. Germline V CDR1 and CDR2: SNHLY, FYNNEI. CDR3 length: 17 amino acids. The V segment lost 7 bases and the J segment 0 bases; nucleotides outside the gene matches: 11. CDR3: CASNKYRGNSNTGELFF. CDR3 DNA: TGTGCCAGCAACAAGTACAGGGGAAACTCGAACACCGGGGAGCTGTTTTTT.

CDR3 in amino acids: CASSIGASGSDEQYF. The CDR3 region has the DNA TGTGCCAGTAGTATAGGCGCTAGCGGGAGTGACGAGCAGTACTTC. V gene TRBV19 combines with J gene TRBJ2-7; TRBD2 agrees at 10 bases. CDR1 LNHDA and CDR2 SQIVND come from the germline V gene (reference sequence). CDR3 length: 15 amino acids. After removal of 1 base from V and 5 bases from J, the junction contained 5 bases not matched to a gene.

The chain joins TRBV4-2 to TRBJ2-7, with 11 bases that match TRBD2. This CDR3 is built from 16 residues. The V gene end was trimmed by 1 base and the J gene end by 9 bases; junction bases not matched to a gene: 11. Germline lookup yields CDR1 LGHNA and CDR2 YNFKEQ. CDR3 nucleotides: TGTGCCAGCAGCCAAGGGGAGACTAGCGGGACAGTGGTGCAGTACTTC. Translating gives CASSQGETSGTVVQYF.

The chain employs TRBV11-2 and TRBJ2-3; weak D call: TRBD2 (6 bases). Germline V gene lookup returns CDR1 SGHAT and CDR2 FQNNGV. The CDR3 is made up of 18 amino acids. V dropped 5 bases and J dropped 0 bases, with 21 bases sitting between them. The CDR3: CASSQTMTWRESTDTQYF. CDR3 nucleotides: TGTGCCAGCAGCCAAACGATGACCTGGCGGGAAAGCACAGATACGCAGTATTTT.

The chain links TRBV9 to TRBJ2-7; 9 positions agree with TRBD1. CDR3 size: 15 residues. Germline CDR1 SGDLS, CDR2 YYNGEE. V lost 0 bases and J lost 4; bases outside the gene matches: 5. The CDR3: CASSVGGTGSYEQYF. The CDR3, as DNA: TGTGCCAGCAGCGTAGGTGGGACAGGGTCGTACGAGCAGTACTTC.

This clone has only a few counts. The chain employs TRBV28 and TRBJ1-5; no definite D call. The CDR3 covers 14 residues. Germline V gene data show CDR1 as MDHEN and CDR2 as SYDVKM. Trimming pared 5 bases from V and 3 bases from J, leaving 11 bases between. CDR3 in DNA: TGTGCCAGCAGTGGTCCCGGGAACAATCAGCCCCAGCATTTT. Translation gives CASSGPGNNQPQHF.

This clone was observed a few times. The rearrangement uses TRBV4-3 and TRBJ1-1; D is possibly TRBD1 (6 bases). This CDR3 is 15 amino acids long. Germline V lookup: CDR1 LGHNA, CDR2 YSLEER. V lost 5 bases and J 2 bases, leaving 15 bases between the germline ends. The CDR3 coding sequence is TGCGCCAGCAGCTATATCCGGGACACCAACACTGAAGCTTTCTTT. Translating it yields CASSYIRDTNTEAFF.